The TCR beta chain under discussion was sequenced for a study of T-cell reconstitution after alpha-beta-depleted transplantation in children. Per the germline V gene, CDR1 is MDHEN and CDR2 is SYDVKM. The CDR3 runs 13 residues. J gave up 7 bases and V 7 bases, and 10 bases lay outside the gene matches. Unique molecular identifiers were built into the TCRbeta library. TCRdb itself ran the PCR reads through MiXCR, one entry per CDR3 protein. The sample shows about 440,000 distinct CDR3 sequences, roughly two fifths of them seen only once. The material sequenced was PBMCs, taken before TCRalphabeta/CD19-depleted stem cell transplant. The sequence was collected from a girl aged 2 to 10 with aplastic anemia, due to receive a stem cell transplant. The V gene is TRBV28, the J gene TRBJ2-7, with 7 nucleotides matching TRBD1. The DNA for the CDR3 is TGTGCCAGCACCCGTAGAATCAGGGGGGAGCAGTACTTC. Protein product: CASTRRIRGEQYF.